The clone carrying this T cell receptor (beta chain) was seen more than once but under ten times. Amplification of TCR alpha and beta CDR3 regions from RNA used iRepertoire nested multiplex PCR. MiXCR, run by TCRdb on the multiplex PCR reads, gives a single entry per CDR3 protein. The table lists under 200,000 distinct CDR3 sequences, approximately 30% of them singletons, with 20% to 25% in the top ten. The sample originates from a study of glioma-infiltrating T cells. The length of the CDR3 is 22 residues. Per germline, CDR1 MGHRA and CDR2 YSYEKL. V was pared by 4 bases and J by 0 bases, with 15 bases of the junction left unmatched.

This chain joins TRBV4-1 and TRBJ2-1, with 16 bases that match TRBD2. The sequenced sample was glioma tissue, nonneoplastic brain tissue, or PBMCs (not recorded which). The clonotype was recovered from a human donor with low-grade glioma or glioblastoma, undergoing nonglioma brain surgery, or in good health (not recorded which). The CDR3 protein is CASSRTSTGTSGRVLSYNEQFF. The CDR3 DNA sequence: TGCGCCAGCAGCCGTACATCAACCGGGACTAGCGGGAGGGTCCTCTCCTACAATGAGCAGTTCTTC.